A selection of T cell receptor beta chains follows, all from one sample in a study of OX40 agonist ivuxolimab in advanced cancers. Only in-frame clones appear in the TCRdb table, and some are missing; sequencing was by immunoSEQ multiplex PCR. This sample has tens of thousands of clones, with about 86% found just once. This specimen consisted of CD4+ or CD8+ T cells sorted from blood, obtained in a trial of the OX40 agonist ivuxolimab. These receptors were obtained from an adult with an advanced solid tumor such as melanoma, head and neck, liver or kidney cancer. CDR3s include the opening cysteine and the closing phenylalanine or tryptophan. D genes are given only for firm matches. Not all rows give a size; the values are once, few, many and, for expanded clones, a class.

v_call,clone_size,d_call,j_call,cdr3_aa,cdr3_nt
TRBV6-5,.,TRBD1,TRBJ1-1,CASRPNRGSEAFF,TGTGCCAGCAGACCTAACAGGGGCAGTGAAGCTTTCTTT
TRBV18,.,.,TRBJ2-5,CASSPDVGYQETQYF,TGTGCCAGCTCACCAGACGTCGGTTACCAAGAGACCCAGTACTTC
TRBV6-1,.,TRBD2,TRBJ2-2,CASSVTSGVVSGELFF,TGTGCCAGCAGTGTGACTAGCGGGGTGGTTAGCGGGGAGCTGTTTTTT
TRBV6-5,once,.,TRBJ1-3,CASSALRAGNTIYF,TGTGCCAGCAGTGCCCTGAGGGCTGGAAACACCATATATTTT
TRBV19,.,.,TRBJ1-3,CASKDVGAGGNTIYF,TGTGCCAGTAAGGATGTGGGCGCGGGTGGAAACACCATATATTTT
TRBV27,.,TRBD1,TRBJ1-4,CASSSQGATNEKLFF,TGTGCCAGCAGTTCACAGGGGGCAACTAATGAAAAACTGTTTTTT
TRBV10-2,.,.,TRBJ2-7,CASSGGASWEQYF,TGCGCCAGCAGCGGCGGGGCCTCCTGGGAGCAGTACTTC
TRBV19,few,.,TRBJ1-1,CASRDTEAFF,TGTGCCAGTAGAGACACTGAAGCTTTCTTT
TRBV9,.,TRBD1,TRBJ1-1,CANRTGWNTEAFF,TGTGCCAACCGGACAGGGTGGAACACTGAAGCTTTCTTT
TRBV6-1,.,.,TRBJ1-6,CASSARRFDSPLHF,TGTGCCAGCAGTGCTAGAAGATTCGATTCACCCCTCCACTTT
TRBV19,.,.,TRBJ1-5,CASNPGRNQPQHF,TGTGCCAGTAACCCGGGACGGAATCAGCCCCAGCATTTT
TRBV2,.,TRBD2,TRBJ2-7,CASSGEGIYEQYF,TGTGCCAGCAGTGGGGAGGGTATCTACGAGCAGTACTTC
TRBV11-2,.,.,TRBJ1-5,CASSLAPTGSHGNQPQHF,TGTGCCAGCAGCTTAGCCCCAACAGGGTCCCACGGGAATCAGCCCCAGCATTTT
TRBV4-2,.,.,TRBJ2-5,CASSQGLTGRGTQYF,TGTGCCAGCAGCCAGGGCCTGACAGGTCGTGGGACCCAGTACTTC
TRBV5-1,.,.,TRBJ1-5,CASSLVGDPNQPQHF,TGCGCCAGCAGCTTGGTTGGAGACCCCAATCAGCCCCAGCATTTT
TRBV7-9,.,.,TRBJ1-2,CASTRELINYGYTF,TGTGCCAGCACGAGAGAGCTTATAAACTATGGCTACACCTTC
TRBV11-2,.,.,TRBJ2-3,CASSPFPGRGSNTQYF,TGTGCCAGCAGCCCTTTCCCGGGACGGGGAAGTAATACGCAGTATTTT
TRBV4-1,.,TRBD1,TRBJ1-2,CASSQPTTGNYGYTF,TGCGCCAGCAGCCAACCCACGACAGGGAACTATGGCTACACCTTC
TRBV18,.,.,TRBJ1-5,CASSPKGMWPAGGNQPQHF,TGTGCCAGCTCACCAAAGGGCATGTGGCCGGCGGGGGGCAATCAGCCCCAGCATTTT
TRBV7-9,.,.,TRBJ1-2,CASSLLDNYGYTF,TGTGCCAGCAGCTTATTGGATAACTATGGCTACACCTTC
TRBV7-8,.,.,TRBJ2-1,CASSSGGYNEQFF,TGTGCCAGCAGCTCCGGTGGGTACAATGAGCAGTTCTTC
TRBV5-1,.,.,TRBJ1-2,CASSPTPLTADGYTF,TGCGCCAGCAGCCCTACCCCCCTAACGGCTGATGGCTACACCTTC
TRBV2,.,TRBD1,TRBJ1-4,CASSARQGASEKLFF,TGTGCCAGCAGTGCCAGACAGGGGGCGAGTGAAAAACTGTTTTTT
TRBV6-7,few,.,TRBJ2-7,CASSYSGVAGDNEQYF,TGTGCCAGCAGTTACTCTGGGGTGGCAGGGGATAACGAGCAGTACTTC
TRBV4-1,.,.,TRBJ1-3,CASSLTTVSPRNTIYF,TGCGCCAGCAGCCTAACTACTGTCTCCCCCCGGAACACCATATATTTT
TRBV11-2,.,TRBD1,TRBJ1-1,CASSFSTGHTEAFF,TGTGCCAGCAGCTTTTCGACAGGGCACACTGAAGCTTTCTTT
TRBV2,.,.,TRBJ1-4,CASRGGINEKLFF,TGTGCCAGCAGGGGTGGGATCAATGAAAAACTGTTTTTT
TRBV5-6,.,.,TRBJ1-3,CASGVYSGNTIYF,TGTGCCAGCGGGGTCTACTCTGGAAACACCATATATTTT
TRBV29-1,.,TRBD2,TRBJ2-5,CSTRGSGGTETQYF,TGCAGCACCCGGGGTAGCGGGGGGACAGAGACCCAGTACTTC
TRBV18,.,.,TRBJ2-3,CASSSSDTQYF,TGTGCCAGCTCATCGTCAGATACGCAGTATTTT
TRBV7-9,.,.,TRBJ2-7,CASSLADENQDEQYF,TGTGCCAGCAGCTTAGCGGACGAGAACCAGGACGAGCAGTACTTC
TRBV5-1,.,.,TRBJ2-1,CASRTLDSPGAEQFF,TGCGCCAGCAGAACCCTGGACAGCCCTGGCGCTGAGCAGTTCTTC
TRBV2,once,.,TRBJ2-7,CASSPRGDEQYF,TGTGCCAGCAGCCCGAGGGGGGACGAGCAGTACTTC